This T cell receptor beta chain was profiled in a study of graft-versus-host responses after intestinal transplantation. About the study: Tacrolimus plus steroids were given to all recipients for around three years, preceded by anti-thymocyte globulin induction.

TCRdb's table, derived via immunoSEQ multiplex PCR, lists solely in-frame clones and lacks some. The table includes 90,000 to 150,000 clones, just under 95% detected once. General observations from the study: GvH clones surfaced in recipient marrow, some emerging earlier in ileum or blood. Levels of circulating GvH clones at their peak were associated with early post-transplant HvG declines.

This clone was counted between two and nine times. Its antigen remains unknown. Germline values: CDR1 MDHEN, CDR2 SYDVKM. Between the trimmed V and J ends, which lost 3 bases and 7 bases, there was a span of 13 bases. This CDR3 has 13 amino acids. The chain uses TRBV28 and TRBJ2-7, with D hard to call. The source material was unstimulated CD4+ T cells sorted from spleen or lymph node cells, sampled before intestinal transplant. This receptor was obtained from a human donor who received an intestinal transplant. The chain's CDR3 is CASSFRPTGEQYF. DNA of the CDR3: TGTGCCAGCAGTTTCCGACCGACTGGGGAGCAGTACTTC. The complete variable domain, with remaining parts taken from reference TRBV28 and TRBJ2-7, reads DVKVTQSSRYLVKRTGEKVFLECVQDMDHENMFWYRQDPGLGLRLIYFSYDVKMKEKGDIPEGYSVSREKKERFSLILESASTNQTSMYLCASSFRPTGEQYFGPGTRLTVT.